The 10 T cell receptor beta chains listed next were all sequenced from one sample in a study of blood T cell repertoires in COVID-19. Profiling relied on immunoSEQ multiplex PCR, and the TCRdb table lists in-frame clones only, not all of them. There are about 250,000 clones in the sample; nearly 90% occur only once, and roughly 4% lies in the top ten. The material sequenced was PBMCs or T cells enriched from blood (not recorded which). The receptors were gathered from a woman aged 25 to 45 with acute COVID-19.

This chain connects TRBV11-2 to TRBJ2-7; TRBD1 aligns across 11 bases. V shed 0 bases, J shed 7 bases, and the junction held 5 bases outside the gene matches. The germline gives CDR1 SGHAT, CDR2 FQNNGV. The CDR3 is made up of 15 amino acids. The CDR3 bases are TGTGCCAGCAGCTTAGAAGGGACAGGGGGAATTGAGCAGTACTTC. Translation gives CASSLEGTGGIEQYF.

J is TRBJ1-4 and V is TRBV19; 9 bases fit TRBD1. The CDR3 contains 15 residues. Germline-derived CDR1 and CDR2 are LNHDA and SQIVND (reference sequence). J gave up 5 bases and V 5 bases, and 6 bases lay outside the gene matches. The CDR3 bases are TGTGCCAGTAGTCCGCCGGGACAGGGAAATGAAAAACTGTTTTTT. Translation: CASSPPGQGNEKLFF.

V gene TRBV5-1 combines with J gene TRBJ2-2; TRBD1 might be the D (5 bases). V was cut by 5 bases and J by 2 bases, with 10 bases left in between. From germline, CDR1 is SGHRS and CDR2 YFSETQ. This CDR3 is built from 14 residues. Here the CDR3 DNA reads TGCGCCAGCAGTCCTACAGGCAACACCGGGGAGCTGTTTTTT. This sequence encodes CASSPTGNTGELFF.

The chain recombines TRBV12-3 or TRBV12-4 with TRBJ1-1; 7 bases match TRBD1. After removal of 6 bases from V and 4 bases from J, the junction contained 5 bases not matched to a gene. The CDR3 sequence is 13 residues long. CDR3 bases: TGTGCCAGCAGGCCCACAGGGGTCACTGAAGCTTTCTTT. Encoded protein: CASRPTGVTEAFF.

V gene TRBV7-9 combines with J gene TRBJ1-5; D gene ambiguous. V shed 3 bases and J shed 2 bases, with 5 bases lying between them. CDR3 length: 13 residues. Germline V gives CDR1 SEHNR, CDR2 FQNEAQ (reference sequence). The CDR3 DNA follows: TGTGCCAGCAGCTTTCCAGGCAATCAGCCCCAGCATTTT. This translates into CASSFPGNQPQHF. The full variable domain, with the rest looked up from reference TRBV7-9 and TRBJ1-5, is DTGVSQNPRHKITKRGQNVTFRCDPISEHNRLYWYRQTLGQGPEFLTYFQNEAQLEKSRLLSDRFSAERPKGSFSTLEIQRTEQGDSAMYLCASSFPGNQPQHFGDGTRLSIL.

This chain uses TRBV9 with TRBJ1-6; D is possibly TRBD1 (5 bases). This CDR3 is 15 amino acids long. The V end was cut by 3 bases, the J end by 3 bases, with 10 bases between. Germline V gives CDR1 SGDLS, CDR2 YYNGEE. The CDR3 loop is CASSGSGRYNSPLHF. In DNA, the CDR3 is TGTGCCAGCAGCGGCTCAGGGCGCTATAATTCACCCCTCCACTTT.

This clone has a single count. The chain combines TRBV9 with TRBJ2-1, with D possibly matching TRBD2 (5 bases). Germline CDR1 reads SGDLS; CDR2 reads YYNGEE. V was shortened by 3 bases and J by 3 bases, with 7 bases between the two germline ends. This CDR3 contains 13 residues. The CDR3 here is CASSEGLYNEQFF. Here the CDR3 DNA reads TGTGCCAGCAGCGAAGGACTCTACAATGAGCAGTTCTTC.

V and J are TRBV7-9 and TRBJ2-7; 10 bases fit TRBD2. The CDR3 sequence is 16 residues long. J was trimmed by 3 bases and V by 7 bases; bases with no gene match: 12. Germline loops: CDR1 SEHNR, CDR2 FQNEAQ (reference sequence). In DNA form, the CDR3 reads TGTGCCAGCACCGGGCTAGCGGGGGTCAGAATCTACGAGCAGTACTTC. This sequence encodes CASTGLAGVRIYEQYF.

The chain uses TRBV7-8 and TRBJ2-2; no firm D call. With 1 base removed from V and 1 base from J, the gap between germline ends came to 10 bases. Germline-derived CDR1 and CDR2 are SGHVS and FQNEAQ. The CDR3 has 16 residues. Written as DNA, the CDR3 is TGTGCCAGCAGCTTAGGATTGCAGGTGAACACCGGGGAGCTGTTTTTT. It codes for CASSLGLQVNTGELFF.

This clone has more than one count but fewer than ten. The chain carries TRBV30 and TRBJ1-6; TRBD1 might be the D (6 bases). Germline assignment: CDR1 GTSNPN and CDR2 SVGIG (reference sequence). V was clipped by 4 bases and J by 7 bases, with 20 bases between them. This CDR3 has 16 residues. The chain's CDR3 is CAWTNHPGHENSPLHF. The CDR3 DNA reads as TGTGCCTGGACGAATCACCCGGGACACGAGAATTCACCCCTCCACTTT. Together with reference TRBV30 and TRBJ1-6, the CDR3 gives the full variable domain: SQTIHQWPATLVQPVGSPLSLECTVEGTSNPNLYWYRQAAGRGLQLLFYSVGIGQISSEVPQNLSASRPQDRQFILSSKKLLLSDSGFYLCAWTNHPGHENSPLHFGNGTRLTVT.